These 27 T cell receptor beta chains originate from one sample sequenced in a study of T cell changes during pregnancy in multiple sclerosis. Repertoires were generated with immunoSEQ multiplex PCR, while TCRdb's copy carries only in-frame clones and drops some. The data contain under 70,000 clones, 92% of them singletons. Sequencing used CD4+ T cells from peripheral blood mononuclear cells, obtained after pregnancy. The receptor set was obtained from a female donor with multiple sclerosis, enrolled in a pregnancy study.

Here the CDR3 DNA reads TGTGCCAGCAGCTTCCCCCTCAGCGGGGGGGCGGGGGAGCAGTACTTC. Protein sequence: CASSFPLSGGAGEQYF. The rearrangement uses TRBV7-2 and TRBJ2-7; 10 nucleotides line up with TRBD2. The CDR3 spans 16 residues. CDR1 and CDR2 (germline): SGHTA, FQGNSA. Trimming took 3 bases from V and 7 from J; bases not matched to a gene: 12.

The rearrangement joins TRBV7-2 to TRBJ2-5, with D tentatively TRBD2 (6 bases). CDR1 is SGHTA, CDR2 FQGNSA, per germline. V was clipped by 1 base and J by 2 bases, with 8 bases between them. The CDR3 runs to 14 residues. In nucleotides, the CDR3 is TGTGCCAGCAGCTTAGTCCTAGCGCAAGAGACCCAGTACTTC. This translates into CASSLVLAQETQYF. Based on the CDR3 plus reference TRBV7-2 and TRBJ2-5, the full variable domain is GAGVSQSPSNKVTEKGKDVELRCDPISGHTALYWYRQSLGQGLEFLIYFQGNSAPDKSGLPSDRFSAERTGGSVSTLTIQRTQQEDSAVYLCASSLVLAQETQYFGPGTRLLVL.

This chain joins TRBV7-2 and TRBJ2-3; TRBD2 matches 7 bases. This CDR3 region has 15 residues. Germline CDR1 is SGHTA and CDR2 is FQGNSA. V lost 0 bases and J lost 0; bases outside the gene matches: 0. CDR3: CASSLAGGSTDTQYF. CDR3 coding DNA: TGTGCCAGCAGCTTAGCGGGGGGGAGCACAGATACGCAGTATTTT.

This CDR3 reads CASSQEARGEETQYF. As DNA, the CDR3 is TGCGCCAGCAGCCAAGAGGCGCGGGGGGAAGAGACCCAGTACTTC. This chain uses TRBV4-3 with TRBJ2-5, with TRBD2 matching 8 bases. The junction had 3 bases not matched to a gene; V was cut back by 0 bases and J by 3 bases. The germline V gene encodes CDR1 LGHNA and CDR2 YSLEER. CDR3 size: 15 residues.

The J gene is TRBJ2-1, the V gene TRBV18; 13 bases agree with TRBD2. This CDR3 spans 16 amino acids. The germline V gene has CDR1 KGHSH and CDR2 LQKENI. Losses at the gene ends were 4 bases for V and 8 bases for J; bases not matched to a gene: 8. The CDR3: CASSLWTSGGVYEQFF. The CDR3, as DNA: TGTGCCAGCTCACTATGGACTAGCGGGGGTGTCTATGAGCAGTTCTTC.

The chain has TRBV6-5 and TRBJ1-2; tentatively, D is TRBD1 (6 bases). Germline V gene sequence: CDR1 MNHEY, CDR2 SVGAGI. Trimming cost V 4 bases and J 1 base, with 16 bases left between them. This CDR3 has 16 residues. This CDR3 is CASSSRRGTFNYGYTF. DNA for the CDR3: TGTGCCAGCAGTTCCCGAAGGGGGACATTTAACTATGGCTACACCTTC.

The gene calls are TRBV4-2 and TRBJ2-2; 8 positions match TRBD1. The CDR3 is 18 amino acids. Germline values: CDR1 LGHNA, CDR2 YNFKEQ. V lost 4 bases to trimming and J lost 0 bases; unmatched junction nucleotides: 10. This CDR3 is CASSLRPNRGTNTGELFF. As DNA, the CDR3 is TGTGCCAGCAGCCTGCGCCCAAACAGGGGGACGAACACCGGGGAGCTGTTTTTT.

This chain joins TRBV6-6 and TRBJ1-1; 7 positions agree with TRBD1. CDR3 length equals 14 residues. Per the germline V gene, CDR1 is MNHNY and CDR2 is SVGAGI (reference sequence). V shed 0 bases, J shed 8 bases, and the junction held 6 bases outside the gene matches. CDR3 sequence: CASSYSSKDREAFF. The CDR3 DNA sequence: TGTGCCAGCAGTTACTCGAGTAAGGACAGGGAAGCTTTCTTT.

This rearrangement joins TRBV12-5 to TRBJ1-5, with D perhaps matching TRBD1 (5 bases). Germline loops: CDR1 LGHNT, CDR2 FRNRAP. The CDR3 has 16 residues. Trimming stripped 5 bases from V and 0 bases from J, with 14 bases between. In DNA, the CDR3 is TGTGCTAGTGGTCCTCTCCCAGGGTGTAGCAATCAGCCCCAGCATTTT. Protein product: CASGPLPGCSNQPQHF.

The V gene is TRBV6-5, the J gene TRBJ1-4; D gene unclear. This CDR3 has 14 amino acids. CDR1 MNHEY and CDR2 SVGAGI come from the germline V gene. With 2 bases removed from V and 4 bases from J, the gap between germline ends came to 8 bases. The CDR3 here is CASSYRGLNEKLFF. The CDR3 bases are TGTGCCAGCAGTTACCGCGGACTTAATGAAAAACTGTTTTTT.

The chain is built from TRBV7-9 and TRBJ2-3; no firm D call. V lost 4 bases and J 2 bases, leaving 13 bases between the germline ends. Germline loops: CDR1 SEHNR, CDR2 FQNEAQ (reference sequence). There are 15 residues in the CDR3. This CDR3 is CASSSYAHPTDTQYF. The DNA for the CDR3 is TGTGCCAGCAGCTCATACGCGCACCCCACAGATACGCAGTATTTT.

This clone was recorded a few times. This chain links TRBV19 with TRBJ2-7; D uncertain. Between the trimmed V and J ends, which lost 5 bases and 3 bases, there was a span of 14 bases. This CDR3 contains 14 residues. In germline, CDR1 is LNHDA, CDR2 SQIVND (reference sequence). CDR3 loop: CASSANGQIYEQYF. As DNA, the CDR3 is TGTGCCAGTAGTGCGAATGGTCAAATCTACGAGCAGTACTTC.

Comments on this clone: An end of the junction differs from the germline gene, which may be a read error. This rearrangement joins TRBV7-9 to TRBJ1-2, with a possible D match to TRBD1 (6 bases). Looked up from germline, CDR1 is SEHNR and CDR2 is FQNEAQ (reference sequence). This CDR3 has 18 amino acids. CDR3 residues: CASTLIGSWGGPSYGYTF. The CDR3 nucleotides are TGTGCCAGCACCTTAATAGGGAGTTGGGGGGGCCCGAGTTATGGCTACACCTTC. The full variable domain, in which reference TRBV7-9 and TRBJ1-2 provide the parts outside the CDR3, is DTGVSQNPRHKITKRGQNVTFRCDPISEHNRLYWYRQTLGQGPEFLTYFQNEAQLEKSRLLSDRFSAERPKGSFSTLEIQRTEQGDSAMYLCASTLIGSWGGPSYGYTFGSGTRLTVV.

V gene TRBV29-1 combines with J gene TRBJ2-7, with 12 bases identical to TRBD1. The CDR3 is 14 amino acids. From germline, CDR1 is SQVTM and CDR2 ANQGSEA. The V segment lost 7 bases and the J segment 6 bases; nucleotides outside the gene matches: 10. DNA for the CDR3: TGCAGCGCTAAGGACGGGACAGGGGGCCGCGAGCAGTACTTC. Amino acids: CSAKDGTGGREQYF.

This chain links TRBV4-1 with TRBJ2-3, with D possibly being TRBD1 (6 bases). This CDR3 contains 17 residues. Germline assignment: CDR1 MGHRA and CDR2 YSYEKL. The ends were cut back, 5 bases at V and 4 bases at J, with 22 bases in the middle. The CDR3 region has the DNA TGCGCCAGCAGCGTCACCTGGGGCAGGGGATTGCCAGATACGCAGTATTTT. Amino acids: CASSVTWGRGLPDTQYF.

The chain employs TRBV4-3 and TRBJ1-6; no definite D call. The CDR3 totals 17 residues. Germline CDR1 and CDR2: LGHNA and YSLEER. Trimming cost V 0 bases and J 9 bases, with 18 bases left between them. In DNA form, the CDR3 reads TGCGCCAGCAGCCAAGATACGGCAGTTTCGGGTGGTTCACCCCTCCACTTT. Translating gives CASSQDTAVSGGSPLHF.

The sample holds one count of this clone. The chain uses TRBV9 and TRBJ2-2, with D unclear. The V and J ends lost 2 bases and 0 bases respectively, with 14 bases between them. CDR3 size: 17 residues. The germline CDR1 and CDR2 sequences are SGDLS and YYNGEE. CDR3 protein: CASSVPDRQTNTGELFF. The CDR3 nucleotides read TGTGCCAGCAGCGTCCCCGACCGACAAACGAACACCGGGGAGCTGTTTTTT.

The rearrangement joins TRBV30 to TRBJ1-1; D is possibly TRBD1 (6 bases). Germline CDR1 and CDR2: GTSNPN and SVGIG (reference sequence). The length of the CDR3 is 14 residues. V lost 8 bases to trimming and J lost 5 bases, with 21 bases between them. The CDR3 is CAGGGKQARTEAFF. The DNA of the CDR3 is TGTGCCGGGGGGGGCAAGCAGGCGAGGACTGAAGCTTTCTTT.

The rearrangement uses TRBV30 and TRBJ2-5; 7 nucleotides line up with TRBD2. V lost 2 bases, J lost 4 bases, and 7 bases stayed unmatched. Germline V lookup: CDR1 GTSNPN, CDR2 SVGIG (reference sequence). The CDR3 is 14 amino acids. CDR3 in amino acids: CAWSSPERGETQYF. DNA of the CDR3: TGTGCCTGGAGTAGCCCTGAGCGGGGAGAGACCCAGTACTTC.

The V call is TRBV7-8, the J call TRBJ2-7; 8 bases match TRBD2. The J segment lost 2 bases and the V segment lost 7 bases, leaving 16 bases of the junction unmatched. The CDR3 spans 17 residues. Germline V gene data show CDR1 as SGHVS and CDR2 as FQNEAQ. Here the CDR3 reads CASTPQPPWREAYEQYF. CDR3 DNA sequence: TGTGCCAGCACCCCCCAACCTCCATGGCGGGAGGCCTACGAGCAGTACTTC.

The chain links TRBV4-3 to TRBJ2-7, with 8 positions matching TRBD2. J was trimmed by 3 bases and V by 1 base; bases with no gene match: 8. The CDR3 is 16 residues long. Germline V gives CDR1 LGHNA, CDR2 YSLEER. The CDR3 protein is CASSQGGGSNFYEQYF. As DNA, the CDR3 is TGCGCCAGCAGCCAAGGCGGGGGGTCTAACTTCTACGAGCAGTACTTC.

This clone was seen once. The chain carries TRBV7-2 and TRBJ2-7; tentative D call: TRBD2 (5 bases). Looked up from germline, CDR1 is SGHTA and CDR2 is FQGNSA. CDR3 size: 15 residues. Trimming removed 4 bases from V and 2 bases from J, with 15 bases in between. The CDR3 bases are TGTGCCAGCAGCTCGGACTGGACTGCCGCCTACGAGCAGTACTTC. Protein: CASSSDWTAAYEQYF. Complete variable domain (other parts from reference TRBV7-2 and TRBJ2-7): GAGVSQSPSNKVTEKGKDVELRCDPISGHTALYWYRQSLGQGLEFLIYFQGNSAPDKSGLPSDRFSAERTGGSVSTLTIQRTQQEDSAVYLCASSSDWTAAYEQYFGPGTRLTVT.

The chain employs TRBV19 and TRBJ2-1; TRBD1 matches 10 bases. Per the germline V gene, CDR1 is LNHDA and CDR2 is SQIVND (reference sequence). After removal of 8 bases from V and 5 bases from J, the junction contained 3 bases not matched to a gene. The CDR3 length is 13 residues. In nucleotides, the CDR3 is TGTGCCAGTGAGGACAGGGGGAACAATGAGCAGTTCTTC. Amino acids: CASEDRGNNEQFF.

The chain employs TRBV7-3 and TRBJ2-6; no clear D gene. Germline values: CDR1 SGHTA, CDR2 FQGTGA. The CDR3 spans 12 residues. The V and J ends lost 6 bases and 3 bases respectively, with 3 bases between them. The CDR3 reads CASSYGANVLTF. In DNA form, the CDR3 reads TGTGCCAGCAGTTATGGGGCCAACGTCCTGACTTTC.

CDR3 in DNA: TGTGCCAGCAGCGCGGGACAGGGTAAAGGGTCCTACGAGCAGTACTTC. As protein: CASSAGQGKGSYEQYF. The chain is built from TRBV9 and TRBJ2-7, with 9 bases that match TRBD1. After removal of 3 bases from V and 1 base from J, the junction contained 8 bases not matched to a gene. CDR1 SGDLS and CDR2 YYNGEE come from the germline V gene. This CDR3 region has 16 residues.

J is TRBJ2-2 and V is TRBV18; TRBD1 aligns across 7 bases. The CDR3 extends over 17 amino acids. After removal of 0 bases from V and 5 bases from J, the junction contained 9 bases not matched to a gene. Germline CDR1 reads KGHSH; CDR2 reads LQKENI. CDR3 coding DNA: TGTGCCAGCTCACCACCGGTAGGACAGGAGAAAACCGGGGAGCTGTTTTTT. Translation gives CASSPPVGQEKTGELFF. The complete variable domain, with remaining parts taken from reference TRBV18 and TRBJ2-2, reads NAGVMQNPRHLVRRRGQEARLRCSPMKGHSHVYWYRQLPEEGLKFMVYLQKENIIDESGMPKERFSAEFPKEGPSILRIQQVVRGDSAAYFCASSPPVGQEKTGELFFGEGSRLTVL.

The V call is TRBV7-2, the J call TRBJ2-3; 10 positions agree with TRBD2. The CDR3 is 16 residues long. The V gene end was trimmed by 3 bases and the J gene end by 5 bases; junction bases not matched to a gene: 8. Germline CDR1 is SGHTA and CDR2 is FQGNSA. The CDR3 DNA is TGTGCCAGCAGCTTCCCATTAGCGGGGGGTAGAGATACGCAGTATTTT. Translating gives CASSFPLAGGRDTQYF.